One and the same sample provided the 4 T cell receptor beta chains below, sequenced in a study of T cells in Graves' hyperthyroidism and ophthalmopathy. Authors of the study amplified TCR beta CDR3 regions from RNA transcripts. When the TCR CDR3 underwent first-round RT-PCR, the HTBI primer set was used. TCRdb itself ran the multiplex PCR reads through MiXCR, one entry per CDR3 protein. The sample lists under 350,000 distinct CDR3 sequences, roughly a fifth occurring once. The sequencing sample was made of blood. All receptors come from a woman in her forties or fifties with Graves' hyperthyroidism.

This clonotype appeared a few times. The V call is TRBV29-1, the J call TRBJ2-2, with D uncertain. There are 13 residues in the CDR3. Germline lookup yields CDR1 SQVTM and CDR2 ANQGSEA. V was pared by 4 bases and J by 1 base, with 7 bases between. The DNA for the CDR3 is TGCAGCGTTGTAAACATGAACACCGGGGAGCTGTTTTTT. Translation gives CSVVNMNTGELFF.

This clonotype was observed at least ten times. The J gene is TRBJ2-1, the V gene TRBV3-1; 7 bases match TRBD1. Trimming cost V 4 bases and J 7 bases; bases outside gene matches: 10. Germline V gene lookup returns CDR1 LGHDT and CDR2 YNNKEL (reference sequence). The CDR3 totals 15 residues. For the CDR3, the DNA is TGTGCCAGCAGCCGCCGGGACGCAGGGGGAAATGAGCAGTTCTTC. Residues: CASSRRDAGGNEQFF.

The CDR3 nucleotides are TGCAGTGCTATGGGGTCTGAGGGGGCGCAAGAGACCCAGTACTTC. Encoded protein: CSAMGSEGAQETQYF. The chain recombines TRBV20-1 with TRBJ2-5, with 7 positions matching TRBD1. Germline assignment: CDR1 DFQATT and CDR2 SNEGSKA (reference sequence). With 4 bases clipped from V and 2 bases from J, the junction kept 10 bases outside the gene matches. The CDR3 is 15 amino acids.

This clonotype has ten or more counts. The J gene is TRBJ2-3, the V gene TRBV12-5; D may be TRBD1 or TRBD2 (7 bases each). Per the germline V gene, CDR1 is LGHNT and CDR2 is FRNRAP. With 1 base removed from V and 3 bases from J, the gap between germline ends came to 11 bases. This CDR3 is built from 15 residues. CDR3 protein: CASGLGQGGTDTQYF. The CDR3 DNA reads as TGTGCTAGTGGTTTGGGACAGGGAGGGACAGATACGCAGTATTTT.